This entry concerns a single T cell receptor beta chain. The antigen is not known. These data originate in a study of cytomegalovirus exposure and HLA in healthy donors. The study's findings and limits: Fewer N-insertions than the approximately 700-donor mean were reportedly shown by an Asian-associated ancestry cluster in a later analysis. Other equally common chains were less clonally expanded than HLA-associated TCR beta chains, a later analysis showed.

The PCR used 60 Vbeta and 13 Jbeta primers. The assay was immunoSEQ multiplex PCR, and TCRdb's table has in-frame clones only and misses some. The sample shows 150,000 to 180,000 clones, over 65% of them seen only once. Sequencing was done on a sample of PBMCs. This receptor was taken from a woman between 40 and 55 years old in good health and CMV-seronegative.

The CDR3 sequence: CASSLAPFYGYTF. CDR3 DNA: TGTGCCAGCAGTTTGGCCCCCTTCTATGGCTACACCTTC. This chain links TRBV27 with TRBJ1-2; no clear D. V gave up 3 bases and J gave up 4 bases, with 9 bases separating them. The CDR3 consists of 13 residues. Germline V CDR1 and CDR2: MNHEY, SMNVEV (reference sequence).